The 16 T cell receptor beta chains given below trace back to one sample, sequenced in a study of T-cell reconstitution after alpha-beta-depleted transplantation in children. TCRbeta library preparation incorporated unique molecular identifiers. One entry per CDR3 protein, called by TCRdb with MiXCR from the PCR reads. This table has some 300,000 distinct CDR3 sequences, about a tenth appearing once. The sample consisted of PBMCs from the stem cell graft donor, taken from the stem cell graft. The receptors come from a human donor who donated a stem cell graft to a child with acute lymphoblastic leukemia.

This clonotype has at least ten counts. This chain uses TRBV4-1 with TRBJ1-1; D gene ambiguous. V was cut by 1 base and J by 0 bases, with 18 bases left in between. The CDR3 totals 18 residues. CDR1 and CDR2 (germline): MGHRA, YSYEKL. DNA of the CDR3: TGCGCCAGCAGCCAAGGAGGGCCCTATACAGCTTTGAACACTGAAGCTTTCTTT. It specifies CASSQGGPYTALNTEAFF.

There are a few counts of this clonotype. The CDR3 sequence: CASSFIYDEQFF. CDR3 sequence (DNA): TGTGCCAGCAGCTTTATTTACGATGAGCAGTTCTTC. This chain joins TRBV7-6 and TRBJ2-1; D is undetermined. Trimming cost V 3 bases and J 8 bases, with 8 bases left between them. CDR3 length: 12 residues. Germline V CDR1 and CDR2: SGHVS, FNYEAQ. The variable domain in full, with the rest retrieved from reference TRBV7-6 and TRBJ2-1, is GAGVSQSPRYKVTKRGQDVALRCDPISGHVSLYWYRQALGQGPEFLTYFNYEAQQDKSGLPNDRFSAERPEGSISTLTIQRTEQRDSAMYRCASSFIYDEQFFGPGTRLTVL.

Many counts were recorded for this clonotype. This chain uses TRBV28 with TRBJ1-2; D is uncertain. Germline CDR1 MDHEN, CDR2 SYDVKM. Between the trimmed V and J ends, which lost 6 bases and 4 bases, there was a span of 15 bases. The CDR3 has 14 residues. The CDR3 DNA reads as TGTGCCAGCAGCTCGCAGCTTCCACCCTATGGCTACACCTTC. Its translation is CASSSQLPPYGYTF.

This chain connects TRBV20-1 to TRBJ1-6; D call uncertain. Trimming left V 3 bases short and J 7 bases short, with 10 bases between. CDR3 length equals 13 residues. Germline assignment: CDR1 DFQATT and CDR2 SNEGSKA (reference sequence). The DNA of the CDR3 is TGCAGTGCTAGCACCGGGCTGAATTCACCCCTCCACTTT. This translates into CSASTGLNSPLHF.

This clonotype was counted only a few times. V gene TRBV29-1 combines with J gene TRBJ2-7; 9 bases line up with TRBD2. V lost 3 bases and J lost 4; bases outside the gene matches: 7. CDR3 length: 14 residues. From germline, CDR1 is SQVTM and CDR2 ANQGSEA. CDR3 in amino acids: CSVEFVAGEYEQYF. CDR3 sequence (DNA): TGCAGCGTTGAGTTTGTAGCGGGAGAATACGAGCAGTACTTC.

This clonotype came up many times. This rearrangement joins TRBV5-1 to TRBJ2-1; 11 bases map to TRBD1. The J segment lost 3 bases and the V segment lost 3 bases, leaving 2 bases of the junction unmatched. The germline gives CDR1 SGHRS, CDR2 YFSETQ. The CDR3 covers 15 residues. CDR3 DNA: TGCGCCAGCAGCTCCGGGACAGGGGGCTACAATGAGCAGTTCTTC. Its translation: CASSSGTGGYNEQFF.

This rearrangement joins TRBV28 to TRBJ2-7, with TRBD1 identical over 7 bases. There are 15 residues in the CDR3. V shed 5 bases and J 2 bases; nucleotides not matched to a gene: 9. Germline CDR1 is MDHEN and CDR2 is SYDVKM. The CDR3 is CASSLPDRFPYEQYF. DNA of the CDR3: TGTGCCAGCAGTCTCCCGGACAGGTTTCCCTACGAGCAGTACTTC.

The J gene is TRBJ2-1, the V gene TRBV15; D remains ambiguous. The length of the CDR3 is 14 residues. V was shortened by 1 base and J by 6 bases, with 10 bases between the two germline ends. Germline V gene lookup returns CDR1 LNHNV and CDR2 YYDKDF (reference sequence). In DNA, the CDR3 is TGTGCCACCAGCAGAGCACGATACCCCAATGAGCAGTTCTTC. Translated: CATSRARYPNEQFF.

This clonotype has a count of ten or more. The chain joins TRBV7-2 to TRBJ2-3; no definite D call. CDR1 is SGHTA and CDR2 is FQGNSA in the germline V gene. V was pared by 0 bases and J by 3 bases, with 10 bases between. The CDR3 has 15 residues. The CDR3 region has the DNA TGTGCCAGCAGCTTAGCCCACCTAGTAACAGATACGCAGTATTTT. This sequence encodes CASSLAHLVTDTQYF.

This clonotype was seen a few times. The chain links TRBV2 to TRBJ2-7, with 12 bases identical to TRBD1. After removal of 9 bases from V and 2 bases from J, the junction contained 5 bases not matched to a gene. Germline V gene lookup returns CDR1 SNHLY and CDR2 FYNNEI. The CDR3 covers 14 residues. This chain's CDR3 is CASWDRGLTYEQYF. The CDR3 DNA sequence: TGTGCCAGTTGGGACAGGGGGCTCACCTACGAGCAGTACTTC.

This clonotype was counted a few times. The chain has TRBV20-1 and TRBJ2-7; 13 bases line up with TRBD2. CDR1 and CDR2 (germline): DFQATT, SNEGSKA (reference sequence). The CDR3 has 15 residues. J lost 9 bases, V lost 3 bases, and 11 bases had no gene match. CDR3 DNA: TGCAGTGCTAGGAGGGTAGGACTAGCGGGAGCGGGGCAGTACTTC. Translating gives CSARRVGLAGAGQYF.

On this clonotype: Mismatch with germline at one junction end may stem from a read error. V usage is TRBV20-1 and J usage is TRBJ2-7, with TRBD1 identical over 7 bases. CDR1 and CDR2 from the germline V gene are DFQATT and SNEGSKA (reference sequence). The CDR3 is 15 amino acids. For the CDR3, the DNA is TGCAGTGCTCGAGATACGACAGGGTGGGGGTACGAGCAGTACTTC. Translated, it gives CSARDTTGWGYEQYF.

This clonotype was seen only a few times. This chain links TRBV7-9 with TRBJ2-7; 8 bases align to TRBD2. The CDR3 extends over 13 amino acids. V lost 5 bases to trimming and J lost 4 bases; unmatched junction nucleotides: 4. The V gene's germline CDR1 is SEHNR and CDR2 FQNEAQ (reference sequence). The CDR3 reads CASSQTSAYEQYF. The DNA for the CDR3 is TGTGCCAGCAGCCAGACTAGCGCGTACGAGCAGTACTTC.

This clonotype was counted ten times or more. The rearrangement joins TRBV6-5 to TRBJ2-5, with D possibly being TRBD1 or TRBD2 (5 bases each). This CDR3 region has 13 residues. Germline V gene data show CDR1 as MNHEY and CDR2 as SVGAGI. Trimming removed 8 bases at V and 5 bases at J, with 15 bases between. CDR3 DNA sequence: TGTGCCAGCGGGGCGAGGCGGGCGGAGACCCAGTACTTC. Protein sequence: CASGARRAETQYF.

There are many counts of this clonotype. V and J are TRBV7-9 and TRBJ2-5; 8 bases match TRBD2. Per germline, CDR1 SEHNR and CDR2 FQNEAQ (reference sequence). The CDR3 is 17 residues long. V was pared by 1 base and J by 5 bases, with 12 bases of the junction left unmatched. CDR3 DNA: TGTGCCAGCAGCTTAGTCGTGAATAGCGGGATCGGTGAGACCCAGTACTTC. Translation gives CASSLVVNSGIGETQYF.

This clonotype was detected ten times or more. The gene calls are TRBV28 and TRBJ2-6; D may be TRBD1 (7 bases). The germline gives CDR1 MDHEN, CDR2 SYDVKM. The V end was cut by 7 bases, the J end by 0 bases, with 13 bases between. The CDR3 runs to 16 residues. As DNA, the CDR3 is TGTGCCAGCATCTCAGGGGGGAGCTCTGGGGCCAACGTCCTGACTTTC. Protein: CASISGGSSGANVLTF.